This section outlines one T cell receptor beta chain sequence together with its context. Its antigen is unknown. Per the germline V gene, CDR1 is SGHRS and CDR2 is YFSETQ. V was clipped by 3 bases and J by 4 bases; unmatched bases: 4. The CDR3 is 14 residues long. Clones were sequenced by immunoSEQ multiplex PCR, and TCRdb holds only the in-frame ones, with some missing. This sample carries approximately 82,000 clones, roughly 93% of them seen once, and the ten largest clones take around 1.6%. Recipients received nonmyeloablative bone marrow transplants from related graft donors, with transient mixed chimerism. Unstimulated Tregs (CD4+CD25+CD127-) and CD4+CD25- non-Tregs were sorted from PBMCs. The source of the sample is a study of Tregs in tolerant kidney transplant recipients. Study-level points and caveats: Changing PCR primers prevented nucleotide comparison between some patients' samples. Donor-specific Treg expansion exceeded global Treg expansion in tolerant patients, suggesting antigen drive. Activated donor B cell expansion appeared to reveal the most relevant donor-specific TCRbeta repertoire.

The source is a human patient who received a combined kidney and bone marrow transplant. Some T cells may be supplied by the graft donor. This chain connects TRBV5-1 to TRBJ2-7, with 10 bases matching TRBD1. The starting material was CD4+ T cells from blood (PBMCs), obtained 12 months after the transplant. For the CDR3, the DNA is TGCGCCAGCAGCTCGACAGGGGGCAAGTACGAGCAGTACTTC. Encoded protein: CASSSTGGKYEQYF.